This T cell receptor (beta chain) stems from a study of cytomegalovirus exposure and HLA in healthy donors. Study-level results: In a later analysis, V- and J-gene trimming of beta chains associated with a DCLRE1C missense variant, replicated independently.

The PCR used 60 Vbeta and 13 Jbeta primers. Profiling relied on immunoSEQ multiplex PCR, and the TCRdb table lists in-frame clones only, not all of them. This table holds about 170,000 clones, more than 70% found once. Trimming took off 0 bases at V and 6 bases at J, with 18 bases between the two ends. The CDR3 covers 16 residues. Germline CDR1 is LGHNA and CDR2 is YNFKEQ. As concerns this clone: Its matching antigen is unknown.

This chain joins TRBV4-2 and TRBJ2-7; D possibly corresponds to TRBD1 (7 bases). Sequenced material: PBMCs. This receptor was identified in a woman aged 45 to 65 in good health and CMV-seropositive. The CDR3 protein is CASSQETGDRGGEQYF. The CDR3 DNA sequence: TGTGCCAGCAGCCAAGAAACGGGGGACAGAGGGGGCGAGCAGTACTTC.